The entry below describes one T cell receptor (beta chain). The antigen remains unidentified. The data stem from a study of siplizumab effects on memory and regulatory T cells. Per sample, approximately 10^5 TCR templates underwent assay. Assay used: immunoSEQ multiplex PCR; TCRdb lists only in-frame clones, some missing. In the table there are some 80,000 clones, roughly 94% of which are singletons. This CDR3 has 17 amino acids. J lost 5 bases, V lost 7 bases, and 13 bases had no gene match. CDR1 and CDR2 from the germline V gene are LNHDA and SQIVND (reference sequence). Study-wide results and limits: Sequences below about 10^-5 frequency were poorly captured, limiting mapping of alloreactive clones. There was no confirmation of the suppressive function of proliferating Tregs from siplizumab cultures. Roughly 80-97% of dividing CD4+ or CD8+ clones were without an attributable naive or memory phenotype.

The clonotype originates from a human donor in good health. Sequencing was carried out using CD8+ T cells sorted from blood. The chain has TRBV19 and TRBJ2-1, with 11 bases that match TRBD2. The CDR3 reads CASTPPKGSGRDNEQFF. The CDR3 DNA sequence: TGTGCCAGTACCCCTCCGAAAGGTAGCGGGAGGGACAATGAGCAGTTCTTC.